This TCR beta chain was retrieved from a study of beta chain features in type 1 diabetes. General observations from the study: Type 1 diabetes patients showed a moderate but significant shortening of TCRB CDR3s in all four CD4+ subsets.

The investigators reverse transcribed all of the isolated RNA, so they sequenced expressed TCRB transcripts. Repertoires were generated with immunoSEQ multiplex PCR, while TCRdb's copy carries only in-frame clones and drops some. Here the sample spans about 120,000 clones, 16% being singletons. A remark on this clone: Its matching antigen is unknown.

V gave up 0 bases and J gave up 0 bases, with 10 bases separating them. This CDR3 spans 17 amino acids. Germline CDR1 and CDR2: SGDLS and YYNGEE. The sequence was collected from a man younger than 45 with type 1 diabetes. The sample consisted of central memory CD4+ T cells from blood. The chain has TRBV9 and TRBJ2-6; D call uncertain. The CDR3 DNA reads TGTGCCAGCAGCGTAGGTATACTAATCTCTGGGGCCAACGTCCTGACTTTC. Protein: CASSVGILISGANVLTF.